This record covers a single TCR beta chain. The repertoire was sequenced with immunoSEQ multiplex PCR; TCRdb's copy has only in-frame clones and lacks some. This table holds 200,000 or so clones, 84% found once. The data derive from a study of blood T cell repertoires in COVID-19. V was cut by 0 bases and J by 1 base, with 8 bases left in between. Germline V gives CDR1 SGHRS, CDR2 YFSETQ. The CDR3 sequence is 15 residues long. This sequence joins TRBV5-1 and TRBJ2-1; D is unclear. The TCR comes from a woman aged 55-75 years who had recovered from COVID-19. Sequencing was performed on peripheral blood. The CDR3 protein is CASSLAAGSYNEQFF. The CDR3 bases are TGCGCCAGCAGCTTGGCGGCAGGTTCCTACAATGAGCAGTTCTTC.